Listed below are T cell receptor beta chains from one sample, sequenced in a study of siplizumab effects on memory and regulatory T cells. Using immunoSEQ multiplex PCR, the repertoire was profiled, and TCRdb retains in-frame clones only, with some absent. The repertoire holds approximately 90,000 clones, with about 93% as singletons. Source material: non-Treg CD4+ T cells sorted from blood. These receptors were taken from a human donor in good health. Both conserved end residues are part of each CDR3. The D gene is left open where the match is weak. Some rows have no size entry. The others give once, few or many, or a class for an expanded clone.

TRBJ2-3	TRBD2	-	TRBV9	CASSVAGGRGDTQYF	TGTGCCAGCAGCGTAGCTGGCGGGAGGGGAGATACGCAGTATTTT
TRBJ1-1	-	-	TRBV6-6	CASSYGGHLNTEAFF	TGTGCCAGCAGTTACGGAGGACACCTGAACACTGAAGCTTTCTTT
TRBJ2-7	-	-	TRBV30	CAWSVEAGTEQYF	TGTGCCTGGAGTGTGGAGGCAGGTACCGAGCAGTACTTC
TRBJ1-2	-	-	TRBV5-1	CASKSGFDGYTF	TGCGCCAGCAAATCAGGGTTTGATGGCTACACCTTC
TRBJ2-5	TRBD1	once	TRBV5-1	CASSLGQGEETQYF	TGCGCCAGCAGCTTGGGACAGGGGGAAGAGACCCAGTACTTC
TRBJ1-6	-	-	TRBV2	CASSGPSPLHF	TGTGCCAGCAGTGGGCCCTCACCCCTCCACTTT
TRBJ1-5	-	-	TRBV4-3	CASSQVWQISNQPQHF	TGCGCCAGCAGCCAAGTTTGGCAGATTAGCAATCAGCCCCAGCATTTT
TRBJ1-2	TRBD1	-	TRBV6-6	CASRTTGGVYGYTF	TGTGCCAGCAGGACAACAGGGGGCGTATATGGCTACACCTTC
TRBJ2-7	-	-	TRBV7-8	CASRSGSDRPRGYEQYF	TGTGCCAGCAGATCGGGGTCCGACAGACCTCGGGGCTACGAGCAGTACTTC
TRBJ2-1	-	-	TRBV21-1	CASSNRLLAVNEQFF	TGTGCCAGCAGCAATCGTCTACTAGCGGTCAATGAGCAGTTCTTC
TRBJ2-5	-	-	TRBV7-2	CASSLGPRDKVFQETQYF	TGTGCCAGCAGCTTAGGGCCCCGGGACAAAGTGTTCCAAGAGACCCAGTACTTC
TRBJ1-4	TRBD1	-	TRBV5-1	CASSQGTGGAGNEKLFF	TGCGCCAGCAGCCAAGGGACAGGGGGCGCGGGTAATGAAAAACTGTTTTTT
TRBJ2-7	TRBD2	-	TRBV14	CASSRPGLAGLIHEQYF	TGTGCCAGCAGCCGCCCCGGACTAGCGGGGCTGATCCACGAGCAGTACTTC
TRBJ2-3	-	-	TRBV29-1	CSVETRLADTQYF	TGCAGCGTTGAGACTCGGCTGGCAGATACGCAGTATTTT
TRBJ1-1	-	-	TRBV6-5	CASSAISRGEAFF	TGTGCCAGCAGTGCAATATCAAGGGGGGAAGCTTTCTTT
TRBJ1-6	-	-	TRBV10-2	CASSEPGYNSPLHF	TGCGCCAGCAGTGAGCCAGGGTATAATTCACCCCTCCACTTT
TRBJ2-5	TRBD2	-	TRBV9	CASSEAPLAGGETQYF	TGTGCCAGCAGCGAGGCCCCACTAGCGGGGGGGGAGACCCAGTACTTC
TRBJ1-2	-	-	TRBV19	CASSISGEGGYGYTF	TGTGCCAGTAGTATATCCGGGGAGGGCGGCTATGGCTACACCTTC
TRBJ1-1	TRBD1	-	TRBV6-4	CASSERTGGVSEAFF	TGTGCCAGCAGTGAACGGACAGGGGGGGTTTCTGAAGCTTTCTTT
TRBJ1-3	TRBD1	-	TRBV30	CAWSEGASGNTIYF	TGTGCCTGGAGTGAGGGGGCTTCTGGAAACACCATATATTTT
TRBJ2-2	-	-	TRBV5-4	CASSLKGGELFF	TGTGCCAGCAGCTTAAAGGGCGGGGAGCTGTTTTTT
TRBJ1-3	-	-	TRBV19	CASRLIGTGNTIYF	TGTGCCAGTAGACTAATTGGGACTGGAAACACCATATATTTT
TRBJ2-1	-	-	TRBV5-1	CASSLAYNNEQFF	TGCGCCAGCAGCTTGGCATACAACAATGAGCAGTTCTTC
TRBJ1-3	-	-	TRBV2	CASSRLLSGNTIYF	TGTGCCAGCTCCCGACTCTTGTCTGGAAACACCATATATTTT